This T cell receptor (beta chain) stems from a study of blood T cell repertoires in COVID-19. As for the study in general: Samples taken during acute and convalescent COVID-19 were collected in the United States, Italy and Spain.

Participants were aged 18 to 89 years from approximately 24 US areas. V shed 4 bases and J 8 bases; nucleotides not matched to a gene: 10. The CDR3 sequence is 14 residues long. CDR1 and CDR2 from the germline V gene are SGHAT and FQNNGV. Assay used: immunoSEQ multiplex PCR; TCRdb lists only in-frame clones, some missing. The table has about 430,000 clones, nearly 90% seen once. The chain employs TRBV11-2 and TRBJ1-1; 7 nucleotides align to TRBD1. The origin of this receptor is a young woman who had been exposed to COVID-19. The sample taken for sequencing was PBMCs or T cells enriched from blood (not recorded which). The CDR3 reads CASSSQGEATEAFF. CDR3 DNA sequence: TGTGCCAGCAGCTCTCAGGGGGAAGCCACAGAAGCTTTCTTT.